The 20 T cell receptor beta chains reported below all come from one sample, sequenced in a study of shared clonotypes between healthy human individuals. CD45RO-negative CD8 cells positively selected for CCR7 made up the naive population, which excluded terminally differentiated effector memory CD45RA+ cells. Sequencing used immunoSEQ multiplex PCR; TCRdb keeps in-frame clones, though not all of them. The table includes around 650,000 clones, approximately 96% detected once. The sequenced sample consisted of naive CD8+ T cells sorted from blood. All receptors come from a woman between 25 and 40 years old in good health.

This clone has just one count. The chain joins TRBV30 to TRBJ1-1; D is perhaps TRBD1 (6 bases). Germline V gene sequence: CDR1 GTSNPN, CDR2 SVGIG (reference sequence). This CDR3 spans 15 amino acids. Trimming left V 4 bases short and J 4 bases short, with 19 bases between. CDR3 protein: CAWTSGQGHITEAFF. The DNA for the CDR3 is TGTGCCTGGACTTCAGGGCAGGGGCATATCACTGAAGCTTTCTTT.

This CDR3 reads CASSDPSLAGGNEQFF. CDR3 DNA sequence: TGCGCCAGCAGTGACCCGAGCCTAGCGGGGGGGAATGAGCAGTTCTTC. This rearrangement joins TRBV10-1 to TRBJ2-1, with 12 bases identical to TRBD2. This CDR3 is built from 16 residues. V was pared by 3 bases and J by 7 bases, with 7 bases of the junction left unmatched. CDR1 and CDR2 from the germline V gene are WNHNN and SYGVQD (reference sequence).

The DNA for the CDR3 is TGCGCCAGCAGCCGTAGCCCCGGGACTAGCGACTACAATGAGCAGTTCTTC. Residues: CASSRSPGTSDYNEQFF. V gene TRBV4-1 combines with J gene TRBJ2-1, with TRBD2 matching 10 bases. This CDR3 is built from 17 residues. Germline loops: CDR1 MGHRA, CDR2 YSYEKL. V lost 4 bases, J lost 3 bases, and 9 bases stayed unmatched.

The chain employs TRBV27 and TRBJ2-7; 7 nucleotides align to TRBD2. Trimming took 2 bases from V and 4 from J; bases not matched to a gene: 5. CDR3 length equals 14 residues. CDR1 and CDR2 (germline): MNHEY, SMNVEV (reference sequence). The CDR3 nucleotides are TGTGCCAGCAGTTTAGCGGGGGAGGTATACGAGCAGTACTTC. This translates into CASSLAGEVYEQYF.

The V gene is TRBV7-9, the J gene TRBJ2-3; no definite D call. Trimming took 2 bases from V and 9 from J, leaving 24 bases between them. Germline CDR1 reads SEHNR; CDR2 reads FQNEAQ (reference sequence). CDR3 length: 17 residues. CDR3 region: CASSLPFVGRATQTQYF. The CDR3 bases are TGTGCCAGCAGCTTACCCTTCGTTGGCCGGGCAACACAGACGCAGTATTTT.

This chain links TRBV5-6 with TRBJ2-5; a weak D match, TRBD2 (5 bases). TRBJ2-7 explains the end of the DNA better; the J call may be wrong. The CDR3 consists of 14 residues. The germline V gene encodes CDR1 SGHDT and CDR2 YYEEEE. CDR3 amino acids: CASSSSTGNYEQYF. CDR3 bases: TGTGCCAGCAGCTCCTCGACCGGGAACTACGAGCAGTACTTC.

Details on this clone: Other DNA sequences of this sample code for an identical CDR3. The rearrangement links TRBV7-8 to TRBJ2-7; D is ambiguous. The CDR3 is made up of 12 amino acids. With 5 bases removed from V and 2 bases from J, the gap between germline ends came to 7 bases. CDR1 is SGHVS and CDR2 is FQNEAQ in the germline V gene. CDR3 sequence reads: CASSPGAYEQYF. Written as DNA, the CDR3 is TGTGCCAGCAGCCCAGGCGCCTACGAGCAGTACTTC. Drawing the rest from reference TRBV7-8 and TRBJ2-7, the complete variable domain is GAGVSQSPRYKVAKRGQDVALRCDPISGHVSLFWYQQALGQGPEFLTYFQNEAQLDKSGLPSDRFFAERPEGSVSTLKIQRTQQEDSAVYLCASSPGAYEQYFGPGTRLTVT.

This chain links TRBV28 with TRBJ1-1; D remains ambiguous. The CDR3 is made up of 14 amino acids. Germline lookup yields CDR1 MDHEN and CDR2 SYDVKM. V lost 10 bases and J 4 bases, leaving 19 bases between the germline ends. The CDR3: CATSAGLLSTEAFF. The CDR3, as DNA: TGTGCCACCTCAGCCGGACTACTGTCCACTGAAGCTTTCTTT.

This clone has a single count. The chain combines TRBV6-5 with TRBJ1-4; TRBD1 aligns across 9 bases. V was clipped by 4 bases and J by 14 bases; unmatched bases: 11. This CDR3 region has 14 residues. Looked up from germline, CDR1 is MNHEY and CDR2 is SVGAGI. The CDR3 nucleotides read TGTGCCAGCAGTTCCCAGGGGACAGGGCTTGGGCTGTTTTTT. This sequence encodes CASSSQGTGLGLFF.

The chain employs TRBV27 and TRBJ2-2; either TRBD1 or TRBD2 may supply D (5 bases each). In germline, CDR1 is MNHEY, CDR2 SMNVEV (reference sequence). V was clipped by 2 bases and J by 1 base, with 8 bases between them. The CDR3 is 15 amino acids. The CDR3, as DNA: TGTGCCAGCAGTTTACAGAGGGGGAACACCGGGGAGCTGTTTTTT. It translates to CASSLQRGNTGELFF.

In its sample, this clone was seen once. The rearrangement joins TRBV28 to TRBJ2-5; the D gene is possibly TRBD2 (5 bases). This CDR3 region has 14 residues. The germline V and J ends were trimmed by 7 bases and 3 bases, with 15 bases remaining between them. Per the germline V gene, CDR1 is MDHEN and CDR2 is SYDVKM. The CDR3 sequence: CASNQRQRKETQYF. The CDR3 DNA is TGTGCCAGCAACCAAAGGCAGCGGAAAGAGACCCAGTACTTC.

The chain recombines TRBV6-5 with TRBJ2-6; no definite D call. From germline, CDR1 is MNHEY and CDR2 SVGAGI. The V and J ends lost 4 bases and 3 bases respectively, with 4 bases between them. The CDR3 runs 13 residues. The CDR3 sequence is CASSLYGANVLTF. In DNA form, the CDR3 reads TGTGCCAGCAGTTTGTATGGGGCCAACGTCCTGACTTTC.

For this clone: The DNA is omitted, as the CDR3 cannot be located on it reliably, and the CDR3 follows TCRdb's listing. The chain carries TRBV29-1 and TRBJ2-5; the table calls TRBD2, which could not be checked here. In germline, CDR1 is SQVTM, CDR2 ANQGSEA. Ends included, the CDR3 has 10 residues. CDR3 sequence: CSVGGGIRYF.

Details on this clone: The identical CDR3 is also encoded by other nucleotide sequences in the sample. Here the CDR3 reads CASSTGQGAYEQYF. The CDR3 nucleotides read TGTGCCAGCAGCACGGGACAGGGGGCCTACGAGCAGTACTTC. The chain is built from TRBV7-6 and TRBJ2-7; 11 bases agree with TRBD1. Germline V gives CDR1 SGHVS, CDR2 FNYEAQ. The CDR3 is made up of 14 amino acids. The trim removed 5 bases at V and 2 bases at J, leaving 2 bases unmatched. The full variable domain, in which reference TRBV7-6 and TRBJ2-7 provide the parts outside the CDR3, is GAGVSQSPRYKVTKRGQDVALRCDPISGHVSLYWYRQALGQGPEFLTYFNYEAQQDKSGLPNDRFSAERPEGSISTLTIQRTEQRDSAMYRCASSTGQGAYEQYFGPGTRLTVT.

The chain couples TRBV28 to TRBJ2-7; the match to TRBD1 covers 7 bases. This CDR3 is 15 amino acids long. V trimming: 4 bases; J trimming: 2 bases; junction bases outside the gene matches: 8. Germline V lookup: CDR1 MDHEN, CDR2 SYDVKM. The CDR3 here is CASSSPRTGTYEQYF. CDR3 coding DNA: TGTGCCAGCAGTTCCCCCCGGACAGGAACCTACGAGCAGTACTTC.

The V gene is TRBV27, the J gene TRBJ2-5, with 11 bases fitting TRBD2. The J call may be incorrect, as the DNA end agrees better with TRBJ2-7. Germline loops: CDR1 MNHEY, CDR2 SMNVEV (reference sequence). The CDR3 contains 13 residues. The CDR3 bases are TGTGCCAGCAGAGTAGCGGGAGGGTACGAGCAGTACTTC. It codes for CASRVAGGYEQYF.

The V and J genes are TRBV19 and TRBJ2-7; 9 bases are shared with TRBD2. This CDR3 is built from 13 residues. Looked up from germline, CDR1 is LNHDA and CDR2 is SQIVND (reference sequence). After removal of 6 bases from V and 5 bases from J, the junction contained 5 bases not matched to a gene. CDR3 DNA: TGTGCCAGTAGGGGCGGGAGGGCCAACGAGCAGTACTTC. As protein: CASRGGRANEQYF.

The chain joins TRBV28 to TRBJ2-2; D call uncertain. CDR1 and CDR2 from the germline V gene are MDHEN and SYDVKM. Trimming took 2 bases from V and 3 from J, leaving 7 bases between them. CDR3 length: 14 amino acids. CDR3 nucleotides: TGTGCCAGCAGTTTAGAGGTTCACACCGGGGAGCTGTTTTTT. This encodes CASSLEVHTGELFF.

This chain joins TRBV2 and TRBJ2-7; 8 nucleotides match TRBD1. This CDR3 contains 14 residues. Germline V gene sequence: CDR1 SNHLY, CDR2 FYNNEI. With 6 bases clipped from V and 3 bases from J, the junction kept 7 bases outside the gene matches. The CDR3 DNA is TGTGCCAGCAGGAAAGGACAGGGTGACTACGAGCAGTACTTC. Its protein is CASRKGQGDYEQYF.

The chain links TRBV27 to TRBJ2-3; tentatively, D is TRBD2 (5 bases). Trimming removed 3 bases at V and 1 base at J, with 8 bases between. Germline V CDR1 and CDR2: MNHEY, SMNVEV (reference sequence). The CDR3 consists of 14 residues. CDR3 in amino acids: CASSLGSGTDTQYF. The CDR3, as DNA: TGTGCCAGCAGTTTGGGTAGCGGCACAGATACGCAGTATTTT.